The 24 T cell receptor beta chains reported below all come from one sample, sequenced in a study of regulatory T cells in long-lasting Graves disease. Arm-PCR of CDR3 regions with iRepertoire HTBI primers generated TCR beta libraries. TCRdb itself ran the multiplex PCR reads through MiXCR, one entry per CDR3 protein. The sample has about 400,000 distinct CDR3 sequences, approximately 16% seen once. The time point here: newly diagnosed GD, antithyroid drugs for less than 3 months. PBMC-derived RNA was used for the TCR library. This sample also appeared in a second study, on T cells in Graves' hyperthyroidism and ophthalmopathy.

The sequenced sample was peripheral blood mononuclear cells (PBMCs), obtained at new diagnosis, from a patient treated with antithyroid drugs. These receptors were taken from a woman aged 40 to 55 with Graves disease.

This clonotype was found many times. The gene calls are TRBV29-1 and TRBJ2-7; D is perhaps TRBD1 (5 bases). The CDR3 is made up of 12 amino acids. V lost 7 bases, J lost 2 bases, and 12 bases lay in between. From germline, CDR1 is SQVTM and CDR2 ANQGSEA. CDR3 bases: TGCAGCGCCGGTGCAGGGACCTACGAGCAGTACTTC. Amino acids: CSAGAGTYEQYF.

This clonotype was counted once. V gene TRBV10-3 combines with J gene TRBJ2-7; 8 bases map to TRBD1. V dropped 2 bases and J dropped 3; count of bases not matched to a gene: 3. This CDR3 spans 14 amino acids. CDR1 is ENHRY, CDR2 SYGVKD, per germline. The CDR3 DNA reads as TGTGCCATCAGTGAGGACAGGGGCTACTACGAGCAGTACTTC. This gives the protein CAISEDRGYYEQYF.

At least ten counts were recorded for this clonotype. This rearrangement joins TRBV3-1 to TRBJ2-2; 13 nucleotides match TRBD2. The CDR3 has 15 residues. Trimming took 3 bases from V and 8 from J; bases not matched to a gene: 3. The germline V gene encodes CDR1 LGHDT and CDR2 YNNKEL (reference sequence). CDR3 loop: CASSHRTSGRGELFF. The CDR3 nucleotides are TGTGCCAGCAGCCACAGGACTAGCGGGAGAGGGGAGCTGTTTTTT.

This clonotype was counted at least ten times. J is TRBJ2-3 and V is TRBV2; possibly TRBD2 for D (6 bases). The CDR3 has 18 amino acids. The V gene lost 0 bases and the J gene lost 1 base, with 17 bases spanning the gap. Germline values: CDR1 SNHLY, CDR2 FYNNEI. In DNA, the CDR3 is TGTGCCAGCAGTGAAGCGCTTACTTGGGGGGTACGCACAGATACGCAGTATTTT. Amino acid sequence: CASSEALTWGVRTDTQYF.

The chain combines TRBV6-1 with TRBJ2-2, with D possibly being TRBD1 or TRBD2 (5 bases each). Looked up from germline, CDR1 is MNHNS and CDR2 is SASEGT. V gave up 6 bases and J gave up 2 bases, with 10 bases separating them. The CDR3 runs 14 residues. The CDR3, as DNA: TGTGCCAGCAGGTTGGGGACCAACACCGGGGAGCTGTTTTTT. It translates to CASRLGTNTGELFF.

The chain recombines TRBV29-1 with TRBJ2-1; TRBD1 matches 8 bases. J was trimmed by 7 bases and V by 7 bases; bases with no gene match: 12. The CDR3 has 14 residues. Looked up from germline, CDR1 is SQVTM and CDR2 is ANQGSEA. CDR3 region: CSAQGASGGNEQFF. The CDR3 nucleotides are TGCAGCGCCCAGGGGGCGAGTGGAGGGAATGAGCAGTTCTTC.

This clonotype has at least ten counts. J is TRBJ2-2 and V is TRBV2; possible D gene TRBD2, 5 bases. The length of the CDR3 is 14 residues. V was shortened by 6 bases and J by 3 bases, with 11 bases between the two germline ends. The germline gives CDR1 SNHLY, CDR2 FYNNEI. CDR3 amino acids: CASRGRLDTGELFF. The CDR3, as DNA: TGTGCCAGCAGGGGGAGACTCGACACCGGGGAGCTGTTTTTT.

This clonotype was picked up many times. CDR3 sequence reads: CASSPNRERNTEAFF. As DNA, the CDR3 is TGTGCCAGCAGTCCCAACAGGGAGAGGAACACTGAAGCTTTCTTT. This chain joins TRBV6-1 and TRBJ1-1, with a tentative D call TRBD1 (6 bases). V was cut by 5 bases and J by 1 base, with 14 bases left in between. CDR3 length: 15 amino acids. Germline assignment: CDR1 MNHNS and CDR2 SASEGT.

The chain is built from TRBV7-9 and TRBJ2-3, with 7 bases lining up with TRBD1. The CDR3 extends over 16 amino acids. V shed 5 bases, J shed 1 base, and the junction held 9 bases outside the gene matches. CDR1 is SEHNR, CDR2 FQNEAQ, per germline (reference sequence). Here the CDR3 reads CASSPTMGTGTDTQYF. In DNA form, the CDR3 reads TGTGCCAGCAGCCCCACGATGGGGACAGGCACAGATACGCAGTATTTT.

This clonotype was observed at least ten times. The rearrangement links TRBV27 to TRBJ2-3, with 9 nucleotides matching TRBD2. Per the germline V gene, CDR1 is MNHEY and CDR2 is SMNVEV (reference sequence). The trim removed 8 bases at V and 5 bases at J, leaving 5 bases unmatched. The CDR3 sequence is 13 residues long. The CDR3 nucleotides are TGTGCCAGCCCTAGCGGGAAGGGAGATACGCAGTATTTT. Its protein is CASPSGKGDTQYF.

The chain links TRBV6-2 or TRBV6-3 to TRBJ2-7; TRBD2 agrees at 8 bases. The CDR3 is 16 amino acids. Germline V CDR1 and CDR2: MNHEY, SVGEGT. The ends lost 1 base at V and 1 base at J; junction bases unmatched: 6. As DNA, the CDR3 is TGTGCCAGCAGTTACTTTTCCAGCGGGAGATCCTACGAGCAGTACTTC. As protein: CASSYFSSGRSYEQYF.

This clonotype occurred many times. This chain connects TRBV12-3 or TRBV12-4 to TRBJ2-7, with D possibly matching TRBD2 (6 bases). The CDR3 is made up of 14 amino acids. The germline V and J ends were trimmed by 6 bases and 2 bases, with 14 bases remaining between them. DNA for the CDR3: TGTGCCAGCAGCCCCTCGGAGGGAACCTACGAGCAGTACTTC. Amino acid sequence: CASSPSEGTYEQYF.

This clonotype has only a few counts. The CDR3 spells CASSPGTGRNEKLFF. Written as DNA, the CDR3 is TGTGCCAGCAGCCCGGGGACAGGCCGTAATGAAAAACTGTTTTTT. The chain has TRBV7-9 and TRBJ1-4; 8 positions agree with TRBD1. Germline V gene sequence: CDR1 SEHNR, CDR2 FQNEAQ (reference sequence). The V and J ends lost 5 bases and 4 bases, in that order; junction bases with no gene match: 6. The CDR3 sequence is 15 residues long.

The chain joins TRBV20-1 to TRBJ1-4, with TRBD1 matching 7 bases. The CDR3 consists of 13 residues. With 5 bases clipped from V and 3 bases from J, the junction kept 3 bases outside the gene matches. In germline, CDR1 is DFQATT, CDR2 SNEGSKA (reference sequence). This CDR3 is CSAPGTANEKLFF. The DNA for the CDR3 is TGCAGTGCTCCCGGGACAGCTAATGAAAAACTGTTTTTT.

In its sample, this clonotype was seen many times. The V call is TRBV7-9, the J call TRBJ2-1, with 9 bases that match TRBD2. The CDR3 is made up of 17 amino acids. After removal of 1 base from V and 7 bases from J, the junction contained 11 bases not matched to a gene. Germline CDR1 is SEHNR and CDR2 is FQNEAQ (reference sequence). This CDR3 is CASSLVEAREGRNEQFF. Here the CDR3 DNA reads TGTGCCAGCAGCTTAGTCGAGGCGCGGGAGGGCCGGAATGAGCAGTTCTTC.

This clonotype was picked up many times. The chain couples TRBV2 to TRBJ2-5; 12 bases agree with TRBD2. The J call may not be correct, given that the DNA end is closer to TRBJ2-1. The CDR3 consists of 18 residues. Per the germline V gene, CDR1 is SNHLY and CDR2 is FYNNEI. CDR3 residues: CATETPSGRARGGNEQFF. The CDR3 DNA reads TGTGCCACCGAAACGCCTAGCGGGAGGGCCCGGGGCGGCAATGAGCAGTTCTTC.

The DNA of the CDR3 is TGTGCCAGCTCACCCCGCAGATCCCTGGTTAATGAGCAGTTCTTC. Its protein product is CASSPRRSLVNEQFF. The chain recombines TRBV18 with TRBJ2-1; D remains unclear. The CDR3 extends over 15 amino acids. CDR1 is KGHSH and CDR2 is LQKENI in the germline V gene. V gave up 3 bases and J gave up 7 bases, with 16 bases separating them.

This clonotype was detected many times. This chain links TRBV6-5 with TRBJ2-7; maybe TRBD2 (6 bases). Germline CDR1 MNHEY, CDR2 SVGAGI. This CDR3 is 16 amino acids long. Trimming removed 2 bases at V and 5 bases at J, with 19 bases between. DNA for the CDR3: TGTGCCAGCAGTTACGGATTGCACGGGAGTGTGAACGAGCAGTACTTC. This sequence encodes CASSYGLHGSVNEQYF.

This clonotype has a handful of counts. The DNA for the CDR3 is TGCAGCGTTGGCAGGGTAGAGACCCAGTACTTC. It specifies CSVGRVETQYF. The chain joins TRBV29-1 to TRBJ2-5, with D perhaps TRBD1 (5 bases). The V and J ends lost 4 bases and 4 bases respectively, with 7 bases between them. The CDR3 covers 11 residues. CDR1 is SQVTM and CDR2 is ANQGSEA in the germline V gene.

This chain connects TRBV9 to TRBJ1-4, with unresolved D. The CDR3 runs to 17 residues. CDR1 and CDR2 (germline): SGDLS, YYNGEE. Trimming cost V 6 bases and J 4 bases, with 22 bases left between them. The CDR3 bases are TGTGCCAGCACCGTCCGCCCAGGTCACCACATTAATGAAAAACTGTTTTTT. Its protein is CASTVRPGHHINEKLFF.

This clonotype was recorded many times. The CDR3 loop is CSARDGNYQETQYF. CDR3 nucleotide sequence: TGCAGTGCTAGAGATGGGAACTACCAAGAGACCCAGTACTTC. The chain is built from TRBV20-1 and TRBJ2-5; D is unclear. The CDR3 is made up of 14 amino acids. CDR1 is DFQATT and CDR2 is SNEGSKA in the germline V gene (reference sequence). Trimming shortened V by 0 bases and J by 0 bases, and 8 bases separated the two germline ends.

The chain joins TRBV6-2 or TRBV6-3 to TRBJ2-7; D assignment may be TRBD1 or TRBD2 (6 bases each). The CDR3 consists of 14 residues. The germline V gene has CDR1 MNHEY and CDR2 SVGEGT. V was shortened by 4 bases and J by 5 bases, with 15 bases between the two germline ends. In DNA form, the CDR3 reads TGTGCCAGCAGTTCATGGGACGGGGGCGACGAGCAGTACTTC. Protein product: CASSSWDGGDEQYF.

This clonotype occurred many times. The CDR3 reads CASTSGSGSFRSYNEQFF. The CDR3 coding sequence is TGTGCCAGCACCTCGGGGAGCGGGAGTTTCCGCTCCTACAATGAGCAGTTCTTC. J is TRBJ2-1 and V is TRBV27; 8 bases agree with TRBD2. J gave up 0 bases and V 7 bases, and 14 bases lay outside the gene matches. The CDR3 loop spans 18 amino acids. CDR1 and CDR2 (germline): MNHEY, SMNVEV (reference sequence).

As for this clonotype: This clone may be a read error of a much larger clone one base away. V and J are TRBV19 and TRBJ2-1; 7 bases fit TRBD1. The CDR3 is 14 residues long. Germline CDR1 is LNHDA and CDR2 is SQIVND (reference sequence). CDR3 residues: CASSLDRVGSEQFF. CDR3 DNA: TGTGCCAGTAGTCTAGACAGGGTTGGCAGTGAGCAGTTCTTC.